The 6 T cell receptor beta chains below were found in one sample sequenced in a study of shared clonotypes between healthy human individuals. Naive CD8 populations comprised CD45RO-negative cells positively selected for CCR7, excluding terminally differentiated effector memory CD45RA+ cells. Generated by immunoSEQ multiplex PCR, the TCRdb table keeps only in-frame clones and is missing some. The profile shows about 2.1 million clones, 85% to 95% of them singletons. The sample taken for sequencing was naive CD8+ T cells from PBMCs. The receptors shown here come from a young man in good health. Some clones in this sample may be carry-over from other donors' samples.

The V gene is TRBV7-9, the J gene TRBJ2-3; TRBD2 matches at 15 bases. J gave up 4 bases and V 5 bases, and 7 bases lay outside the gene matches. The germline V gene encodes CDR1 SEHNR and CDR2 FQNEAQ (reference sequence). The CDR3 consists of 17 residues. Here the CDR3 DNA reads TGTGCCAGCAGCCCCTTCGGGACTAGCGGGAGGTCAGATACGCAGTATTTT. This gives the protein CASSPFGTSGRSDTQYF. Based on the CDR3 plus reference TRBV7-9 and TRBJ2-3, the full variable domain is DTGVSQNPRHKITKRGQNVTFRCDPISEHNRLYWYRQTLGQGPEFLTYFQNEAQLEKSRLLSDRFSAERPKGSFSTLEIQRTEQGDSAMYLCASSPFGTSGRSDTQYFGPGTRLTVL.

This clone was seen just once. The rearrangement joins TRBV6-6 to TRBJ2-5; D perhaps matches TRBD2 (5 bases). Per the germline V gene, CDR1 is MNHNY and CDR2 is SVGAGI (reference sequence). There are 15 residues in the CDR3. V was pared by 6 bases and J by 5 bases, with 19 bases between. The CDR3 region is CASSPVGAAWETQYF. As DNA, the CDR3 is TGTGCCAGCAGCCCCGTGGGAGCCGCCTGGGAGACCCAGTACTTC.

V usage is TRBV4-2 and J usage is TRBJ2-5; D may correspond to TRBD1 or TRBD2 (5 bases each). The CDR3 consists of 15 residues. Germline V gene lookup returns CDR1 LGHNA and CDR2 YNFKEQ. The V gene lost 1 base and the J gene lost 2 bases, with 11 bases spanning the gap. CDR3 nucleotides: TGTGCCAGCAGCCAAGGCCGGGACGGACAAGAGACCCAGTACTTC. Translating gives CASSQGRDGQETQYF.

In nucleotides, the CDR3 is TGTGCCAGCAGTACCCGGGACAGGGTCTACGAGCAGTACTTC. Amino acid sequence: CASSTRDRVYEQYF. The J gene is TRBJ2-7, the V gene TRBV2; TRBD1 aligns across 9 bases. The trim removed 5 bases at V and 3 bases at J, leaving 5 bases unmatched. Germline CDR1 is SNHLY and CDR2 is FYNNEI. The length of the CDR3 is 14 residues.

The gene calls are TRBV7-9 and TRBJ2-3; D is unclear. Germline CDR1 is SEHNR and CDR2 is FQNEAQ (reference sequence). Trimming removed 0 bases at V and 7 bases at J, with 8 bases between. The CDR3 contains 13 residues. The CDR3 is CASSLADVYTQYF. CDR3 nucleotides: TGTGCCAGCAGCTTAGCGGACGTTTATACGCAGTATTTT.

The chain recombines TRBV9 with TRBJ1-1; 7 bases agree with TRBD1. CDR3 length equals 16 residues. Trimming removed 0 bases from V and 0 bases from J; junction bases left unmatched: 5. Germline values: CDR1 SGDLS, CDR2 YYNGEE. CDR3 DNA sequence: TGTGCCAGCAGCGTAGGCACAGGGGAAATGAACACTGAAGCTTTCTTT. This encodes CASSVGTGEMNTEAFF.